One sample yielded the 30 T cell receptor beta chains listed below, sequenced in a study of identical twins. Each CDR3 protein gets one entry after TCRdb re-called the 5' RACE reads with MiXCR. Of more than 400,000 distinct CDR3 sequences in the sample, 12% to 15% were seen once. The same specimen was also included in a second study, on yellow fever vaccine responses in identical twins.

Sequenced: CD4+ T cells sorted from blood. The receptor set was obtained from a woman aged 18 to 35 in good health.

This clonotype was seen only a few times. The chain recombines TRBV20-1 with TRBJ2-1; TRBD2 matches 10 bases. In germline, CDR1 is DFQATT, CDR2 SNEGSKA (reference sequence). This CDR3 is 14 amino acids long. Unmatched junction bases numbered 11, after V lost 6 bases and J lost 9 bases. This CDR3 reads CSAKRGGRFAEQFF. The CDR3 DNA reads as TGCAGTGCCAAGCGGGGGGGCCGGTTTGCTGAGCAGTTCTTC.

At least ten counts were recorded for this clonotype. CDR3 DNA sequence: TGTGCCAGCAGCTCCGTTTTGGTTGTTGGGCAGTTCTTC. Translation gives CASSSVLVVGQFF. The chain links TRBV7-8 to TRBJ2-1; no clear D gene. The CDR3 length is 13 residues. Trimming left V 4 bases short and J 12 bases short, with 16 bases between. CDR1 is SGHVS, CDR2 FQNEAQ, per germline.

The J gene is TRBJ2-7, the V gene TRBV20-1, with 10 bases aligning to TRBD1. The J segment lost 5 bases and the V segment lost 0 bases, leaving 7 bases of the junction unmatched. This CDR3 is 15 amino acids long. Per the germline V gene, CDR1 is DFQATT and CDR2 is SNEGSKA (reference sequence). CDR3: CSARDWGTGVHEQYF. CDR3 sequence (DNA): TGCAGTGCTAGAGATTGGGGGACAGGGGTCCACGAGCAGTACTTC.

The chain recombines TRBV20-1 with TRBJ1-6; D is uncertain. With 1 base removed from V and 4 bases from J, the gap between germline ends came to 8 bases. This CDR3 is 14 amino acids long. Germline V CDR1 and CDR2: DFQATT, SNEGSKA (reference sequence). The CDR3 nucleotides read TGCAGTGCTAGAGCCGGGATGTATAATTCACCCCTCCACTTT. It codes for CSARAGMYNSPLHF.

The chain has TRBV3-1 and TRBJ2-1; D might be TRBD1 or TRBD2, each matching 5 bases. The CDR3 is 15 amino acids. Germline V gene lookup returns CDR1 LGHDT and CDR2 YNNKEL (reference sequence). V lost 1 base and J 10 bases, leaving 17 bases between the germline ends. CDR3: CASSQGVTERGEQFF. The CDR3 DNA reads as TGTGCCAGCAGCCAAGGTGTGACAGAAAGAGGGGAGCAGTTCTTC.

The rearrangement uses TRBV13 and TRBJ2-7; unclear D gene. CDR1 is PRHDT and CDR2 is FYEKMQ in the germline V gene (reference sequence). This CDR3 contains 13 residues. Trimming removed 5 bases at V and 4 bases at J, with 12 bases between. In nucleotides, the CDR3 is TGTGCCAGCAGCCAAAAGGCCGGGTACGAGCAGTACGTC. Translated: CASSQKAGYEQYV.

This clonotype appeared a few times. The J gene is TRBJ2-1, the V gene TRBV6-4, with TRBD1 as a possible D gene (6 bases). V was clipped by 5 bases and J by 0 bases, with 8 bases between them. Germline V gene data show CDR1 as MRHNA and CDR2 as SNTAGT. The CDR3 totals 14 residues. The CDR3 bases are TGTGCCAGCAGTAGGGACATCTCCTACAATGAGCAGTTCTTC. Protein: CASSRDISYNEQFF.

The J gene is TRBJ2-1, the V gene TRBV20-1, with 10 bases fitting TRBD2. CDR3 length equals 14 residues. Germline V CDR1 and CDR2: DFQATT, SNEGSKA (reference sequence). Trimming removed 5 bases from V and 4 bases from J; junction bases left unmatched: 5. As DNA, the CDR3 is TGCAGTGCTCCTGAGCGGGGGGGATACAATGAGCAGTTCTTC. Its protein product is CSAPERGGYNEQFF.

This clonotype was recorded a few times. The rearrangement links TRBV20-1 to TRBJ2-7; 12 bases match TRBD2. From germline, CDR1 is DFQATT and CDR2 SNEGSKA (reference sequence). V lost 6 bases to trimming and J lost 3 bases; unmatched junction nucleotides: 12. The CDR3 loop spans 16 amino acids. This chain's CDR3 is CSALQTSGGRNYEQYV. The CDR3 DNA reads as TGCAGTGCCTTACAGACTAGCGGGGGACGGAACTACGAGCAGTACGTC.

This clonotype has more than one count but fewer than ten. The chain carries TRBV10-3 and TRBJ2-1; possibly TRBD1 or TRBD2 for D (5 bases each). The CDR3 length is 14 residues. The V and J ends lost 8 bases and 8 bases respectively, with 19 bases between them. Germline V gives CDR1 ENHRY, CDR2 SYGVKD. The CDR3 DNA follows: TGTGCCATCGGAGACCCCGGGACGAAACATGAGCAGTTCTTC. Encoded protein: CAIGDPGTKHEQFF.

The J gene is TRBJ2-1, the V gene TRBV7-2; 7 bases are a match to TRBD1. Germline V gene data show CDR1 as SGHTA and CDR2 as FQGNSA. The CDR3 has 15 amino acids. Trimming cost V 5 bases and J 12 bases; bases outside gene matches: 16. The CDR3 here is CASSLQGTVASGQFF. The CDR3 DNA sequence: TGTGCCAGCAGCCTTCAAGGGACAGTGGCTTCTGGGCAGTTCTTC.

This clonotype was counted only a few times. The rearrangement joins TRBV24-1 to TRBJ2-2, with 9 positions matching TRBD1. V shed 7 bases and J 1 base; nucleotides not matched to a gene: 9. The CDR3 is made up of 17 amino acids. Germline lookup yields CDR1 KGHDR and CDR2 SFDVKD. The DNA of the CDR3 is TGTGCCACCAGCAAAGACAGGGGGGGACAGAACACCGGGGAGCTGTTTTTT. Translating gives CATSKDRGGQNTGELFF.

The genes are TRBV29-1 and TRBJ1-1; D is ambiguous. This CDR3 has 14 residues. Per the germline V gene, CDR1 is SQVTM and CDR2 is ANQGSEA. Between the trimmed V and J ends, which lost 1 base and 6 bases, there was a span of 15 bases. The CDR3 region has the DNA TGCAGCGTTGAAGGCTCCCATAGGGCCCCTGAAGCTTTCTTT. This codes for CSVEGSHRAPEAFF.

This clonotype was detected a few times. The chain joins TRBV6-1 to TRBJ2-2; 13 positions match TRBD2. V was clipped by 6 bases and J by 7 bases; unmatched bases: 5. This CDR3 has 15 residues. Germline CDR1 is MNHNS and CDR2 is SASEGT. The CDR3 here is CASSPTSGRGGELFF. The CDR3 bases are TGTGCCAGCAGCCCAACTAGCGGGAGGGGCGGGGAGCTGTTTTTT.

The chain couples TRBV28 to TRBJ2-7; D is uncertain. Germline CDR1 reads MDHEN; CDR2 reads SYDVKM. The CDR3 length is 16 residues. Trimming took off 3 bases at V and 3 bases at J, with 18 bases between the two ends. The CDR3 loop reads CASSFSFDRLYYEQYF. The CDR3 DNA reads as TGTGCCAGCAGTTTCTCTTTTGACCGCCTTTACTACGAGCAGTACTTC.

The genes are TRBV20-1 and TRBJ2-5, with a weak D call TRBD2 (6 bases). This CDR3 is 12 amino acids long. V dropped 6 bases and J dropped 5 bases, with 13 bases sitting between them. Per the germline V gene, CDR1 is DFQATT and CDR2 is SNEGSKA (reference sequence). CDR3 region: CSALHRGETQYF. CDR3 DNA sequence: TGCAGTGCCCTCCATCGGGGGGAGACCCAGTACTTC.

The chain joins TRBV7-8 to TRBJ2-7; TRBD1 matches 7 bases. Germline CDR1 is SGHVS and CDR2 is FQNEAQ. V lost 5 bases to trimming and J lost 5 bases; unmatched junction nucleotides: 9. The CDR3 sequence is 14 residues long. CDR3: CASSLAVGGHEQYV. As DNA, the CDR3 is TGTGCCAGCAGCCTCGCCGTAGGGGGCCACGAGCAGTACGTC.

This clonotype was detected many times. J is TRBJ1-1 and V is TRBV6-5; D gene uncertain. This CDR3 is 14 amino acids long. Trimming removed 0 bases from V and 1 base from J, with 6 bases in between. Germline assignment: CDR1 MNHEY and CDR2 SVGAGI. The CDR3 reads CASSYSGGNTEAFF. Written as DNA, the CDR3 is TGTGCCAGCAGTTACTCGGGAGGGAACACTGAAGCTTTCTTT.

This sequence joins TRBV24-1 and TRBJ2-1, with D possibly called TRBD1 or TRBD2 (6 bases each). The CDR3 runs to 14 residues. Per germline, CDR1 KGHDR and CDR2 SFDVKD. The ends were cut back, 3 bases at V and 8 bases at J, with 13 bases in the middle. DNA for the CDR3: TGTGCCACCAGTGATCCGGGGGCCTCGGATGAGCAGTTCTTC. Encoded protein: CATSDPGASDEQFF.

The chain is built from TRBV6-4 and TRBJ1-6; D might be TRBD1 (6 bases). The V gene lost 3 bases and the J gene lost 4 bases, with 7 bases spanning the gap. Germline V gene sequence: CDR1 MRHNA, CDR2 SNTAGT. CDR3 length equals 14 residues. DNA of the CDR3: TGTGCCAGCAGTGAGGACAGTTATAATTCACCCCTCCACTTT. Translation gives CASSEDSYNSPLHF.

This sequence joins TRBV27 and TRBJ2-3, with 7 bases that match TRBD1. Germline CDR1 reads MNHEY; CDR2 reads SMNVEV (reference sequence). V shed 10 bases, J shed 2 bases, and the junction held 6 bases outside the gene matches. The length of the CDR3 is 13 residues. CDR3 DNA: TGTGCCACCAGGGACAGCCCCACAGATACGCAGTATTTT. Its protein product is CATRDSPTDTQYF.

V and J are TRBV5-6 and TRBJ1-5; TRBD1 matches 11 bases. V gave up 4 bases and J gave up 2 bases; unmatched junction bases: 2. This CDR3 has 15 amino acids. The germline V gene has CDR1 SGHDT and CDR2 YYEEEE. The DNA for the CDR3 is TGTGCCAGCAGCGCGGGACAGGGGGGCAATCAGCCCCAGCATTTT. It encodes CASSAGQGGNQPQHF.

The CDR3 sequence: CASTRQEENTGELFF. The DNA of the CDR3 is TGCGCCAGCACGAGACAGGAGGAGAACACCGGGGAGCTGTTTTTT. The rearrangement links TRBV4-1 to TRBJ2-2; a weak D match, TRBD1 (6 bases). Trimming removed 7 bases from V and 1 base from J, with 13 bases in between. This CDR3 has 15 residues. CDR1 is MGHRA, CDR2 YSYEKL, per germline.

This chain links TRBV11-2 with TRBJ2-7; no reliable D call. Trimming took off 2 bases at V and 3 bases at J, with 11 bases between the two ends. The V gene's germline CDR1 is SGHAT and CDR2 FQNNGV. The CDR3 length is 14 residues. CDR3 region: CASSLIGLHYEQYF. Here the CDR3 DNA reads TGTGCCAGCAGCTTAATAGGGCTTCACTACGAGCAGTACTTC. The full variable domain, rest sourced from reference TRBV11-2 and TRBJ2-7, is EAGVAQSPRYKIIEKRQSVAFWCNPISGHATLYWYQQILGQGPKLLIQFQNNGVVDDSQLPKDRFSAERLKGVDSTLKIQPAKLEDSAVYLCASSLIGLHYEQYFGPGTRLTVT.

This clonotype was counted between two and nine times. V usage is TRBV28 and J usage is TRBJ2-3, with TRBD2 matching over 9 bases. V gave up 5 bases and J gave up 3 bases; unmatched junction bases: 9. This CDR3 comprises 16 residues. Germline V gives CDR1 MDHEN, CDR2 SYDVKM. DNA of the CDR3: TGTGCCAGCAGTCCCCAAGCGGGAGGAGGGACAGATACGCAGTATTTT. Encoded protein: CASSPQAGGGTDTQYF.

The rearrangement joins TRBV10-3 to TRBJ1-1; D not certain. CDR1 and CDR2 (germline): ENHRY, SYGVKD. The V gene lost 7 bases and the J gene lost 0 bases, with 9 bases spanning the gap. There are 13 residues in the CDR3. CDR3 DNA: TGTGCCATCACTCAGGCGGTGAACACTGAAGCTTTCTTT. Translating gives CAITQAVNTEAFF.

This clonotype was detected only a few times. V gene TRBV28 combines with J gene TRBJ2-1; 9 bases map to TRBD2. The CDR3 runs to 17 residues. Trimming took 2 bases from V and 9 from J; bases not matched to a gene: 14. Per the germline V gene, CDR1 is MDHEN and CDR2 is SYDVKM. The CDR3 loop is CASSLQVWAGGRSEQFF. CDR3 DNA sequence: TGTGCCAGCAGTTTACAGGTCTGGGCGGGAGGGAGGAGTGAGCAGTTCTTC.

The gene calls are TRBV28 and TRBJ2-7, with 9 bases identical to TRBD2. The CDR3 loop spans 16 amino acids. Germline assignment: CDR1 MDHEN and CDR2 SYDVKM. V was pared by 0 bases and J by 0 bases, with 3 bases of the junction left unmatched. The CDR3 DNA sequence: TGTGCCAGCAGTTTATGGCTAGCGGGATCCTCCTACGAGCAGTACTTC. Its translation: CASSLWLAGSSYEQYF. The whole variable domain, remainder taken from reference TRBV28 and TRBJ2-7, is DVKVTQSSRYLVKRTGEKVFLECVQDMDHENMFWYRQDPGLGLRLIYFSYDVKMKEKGDIPEGYSVSREKKERFSLILESASTNQTSMYLCASSLWLAGSSYEQYFGPGTRLTVT.

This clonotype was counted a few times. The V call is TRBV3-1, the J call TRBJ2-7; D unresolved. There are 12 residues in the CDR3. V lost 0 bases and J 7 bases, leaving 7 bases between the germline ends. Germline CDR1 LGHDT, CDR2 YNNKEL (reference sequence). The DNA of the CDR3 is TGTGCCAGCAGCCAAGAACTTCGTGAGCAGTACTTC. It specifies CASSQELREQYF.

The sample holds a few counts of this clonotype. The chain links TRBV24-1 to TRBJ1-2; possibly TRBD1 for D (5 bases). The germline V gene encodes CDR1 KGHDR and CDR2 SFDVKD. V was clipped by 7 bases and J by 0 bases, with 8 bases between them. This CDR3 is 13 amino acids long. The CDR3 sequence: CATSDRTNYGYTF. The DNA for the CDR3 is TGTGCCACCAGCGACAGAACTAACTATGGCTACACCTTC.